This T cell receptor (beta chain) was recovered during a study of identical twins. Whole-study findings and limits: Out-of-frame alpha sequences common to twins exhibited a surplus of low generation probability. Zero-insertion results could be subject to partial confounding by invariant MAIT and iNKT cells.

Notes on this clonotype: Its antigen remains unidentified.

The cDNA had a unique molecular identifier and a template-switch universal primer site. TCRdb processed the 5' RACE reads anew with MiXCR; each CDR3 protein has one entry. The top ten hold around 1.5% of the sample, which has 700,000 to 950,000 distinct CDR3 sequences, over 9% seen once. The CDR3 has 18 amino acids. Trimming removed 1 base from V and 0 bases from J; junction bases left unmatched: 9. Germline CDR1 is MDHEN and CDR2 is SYDVKM. This sample was shared with a second study, whose subject was yellow fever vaccine responses in identical twins.

The source of this sequence is a woman in her late teens or twenties in good health. The rearrangement links TRBV28 to TRBJ2-3, with 8 bases aligning to TRBD2. The sample consisted of PBMCs. Here the CDR3 DNA reads TGTGCCAGCAGTTTATCCCTGCGCCCGGGGGGGAGCACAGATACGCAGTATTTT. Translating it yields CASSLSLRPGGSTDTQYF. Variable domain in full (rest from reference TRBV28 and TRBJ2-3): DVKVTQSSRYLVKRTGEKVFLECVQDMDHENMFWYRQDPGLGLRLIYFSYDVKMKEKGDIPEGYSVSREKKERFSLILESASTNQTSMYLCASSLSLRPGGSTDTQYFGPGTRLTVL.